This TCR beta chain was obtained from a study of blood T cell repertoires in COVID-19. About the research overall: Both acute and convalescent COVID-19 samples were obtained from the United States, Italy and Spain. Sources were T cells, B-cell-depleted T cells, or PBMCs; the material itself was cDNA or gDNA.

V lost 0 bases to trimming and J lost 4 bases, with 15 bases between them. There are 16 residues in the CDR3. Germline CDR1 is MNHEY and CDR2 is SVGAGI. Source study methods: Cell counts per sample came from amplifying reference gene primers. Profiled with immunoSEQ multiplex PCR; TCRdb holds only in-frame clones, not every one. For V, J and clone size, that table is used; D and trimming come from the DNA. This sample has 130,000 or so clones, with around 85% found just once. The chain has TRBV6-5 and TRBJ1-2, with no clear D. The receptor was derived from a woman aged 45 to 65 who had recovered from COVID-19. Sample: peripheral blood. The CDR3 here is CASSYSQTKSGYGYTF. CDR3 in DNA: TGTGCCAGCAGTTACTCGCAGACAAAGAGTGGCTATGGCTACACCTTC.